The 26 T cell receptor beta chains below all came from one sample that was sequenced in a study of radiotherapy plus CTLA-4 blockade in lung cancer. TCRdb keeps only in-frame clones here, not all; method: immunoSEQ multiplex PCR. The sample carries about 88,000 clones, about 78% recorded once. Sequenced material: peripheral blood, taken from a patient treated with radiotherapy plus ipilimumab. These receptors were collected from a human donor with non-small cell lung cancer that progressed on radiotherapy plus ipilimumab.

The V and J genes are TRBV4-1 and TRBJ2-5, with 8 bases that match TRBD2. Trimming removed 4 bases from V and 3 bases from J; junction bases left unmatched: 13. The germline gives CDR1 MGHRA, CDR2 YSYEKL. The CDR3 is made up of 17 amino acids. The CDR3: CASSLRVGPLAEETQYF. As DNA, the CDR3 is TGCGCCAGCAGCCTAAGAGTGGGTCCACTAGCGGAAGAGACCCAGTACTTC.

This chain connects TRBV27 to TRBJ2-3; D is possibly TRBD2 (5 bases). The V gene lost 1 base and the J gene lost 1 base, with 9 bases spanning the gap. Germline CDR1 MNHEY, CDR2 SMNVEV (reference sequence). The CDR3 covers 15 residues. CDR3 nucleotide sequence: TGTGCCAGCAGTTTATTTCATAGCGGCACAGATACGCAGTATTTT. It is translated as CASSLFHSGTDTQYF.

This clone was found a few times. This chain connects TRBV15 to TRBJ1-1, with 7 bases identical to TRBD1. Germline CDR1 reads LNHNV; CDR2 reads YYDKDF (reference sequence). The CDR3 runs 15 residues. Trimming removed 2 bases from V and 2 bases from J; junction bases left unmatched: 5. In nucleotides, the CDR3 is TGTGCCACCAGCAGAAACACAGGGGCTAACACTGAAGCTTTCTTT. Translating gives CATSRNTGANTEAFF.

This clone was recorded a few times. A junction end diverges from the germline sequence, so it may reflect a read error. This sequence joins TRBV6-1 and TRBJ1-4; D uncertain. This CDR3 has 14 residues. Germline V gene sequence: CDR1 MNHNS, CDR2 SASEGT. The CDR3 region has the DNA TGTGCCAGCAGCGAAGACTGGTCAGATGAAAAACTGTTTTTT. It yields the protein CASSEDWSDEKLFF.

The chain carries TRBV4-2 and TRBJ2-1; D is uncertain. The CDR3 consists of 15 residues. Germline V CDR1 and CDR2: LGHNA, YNFKEQ. The ends were cut back, 4 bases at V and 2 bases at J, with 12 bases in the middle. The CDR3 region has the DNA TGTGCCAGCAGCCCGAGATGGTCGACCTACAATGAGCAGTTCTTC. Its translation is CASSPRWSTYNEQFF.

The CDR3 DNA is TGTGCCTGGACCACCACGACAGGGTTGGGAAACACCATATATTTT. Translation: CAWTTTTGLGNTIYF. This chain uses TRBV30 with TRBJ1-3; TRBD1 agrees at 7 bases. Per the germline V gene, CDR1 is GTSNPN and CDR2 is SVGIG (reference sequence). Trimming removed 4 bases from V and 4 bases from J; junction bases left unmatched: 10. The CDR3 is 15 amino acids.

The chain couples TRBV2 to TRBJ2-1; TRBD2 aligns across 8 bases. The CDR3 covers 18 residues. Trimming removed 0 bases from V and 4 bases from J; junction bases left unmatched: 11. Germline loops: CDR1 SNHLY, CDR2 FYNNEI. The CDR3 DNA reads as TGTGCCAGCAGTGAAGCGGCATATGGCGGGAGGATATACAATGAGCAGTTCTTC. Amino acid sequence: CASSEAAYGGRIYNEQFF.

This clone came up once. J is TRBJ2-3 and V is TRBV28, with TRBD1 as a possible D gene (5 bases). Trimming removed 3 bases from V and 8 bases from J, with 15 bases in between. The CDR3 spans 14 residues. Germline CDR1 and CDR2: MDHEN and SYDVKM. The CDR3 spells CASSFGATASTQYF. CDR3 sequence (DNA): TGTGCCAGCAGTTTTGGGGCCACCGCCAGTACGCAGTATTTT.

The chain is built from TRBV28 and TRBJ1-5; no clear D. The CDR3 consists of 14 residues. CDR1 MDHEN and CDR2 SYDVKM come from the germline V gene. V was trimmed by 5 bases and J by 1 base, leaving 9 bases between them. The CDR3 protein is CASSPPSSNQPQHF. CDR3 in DNA: TGTGCCAGCAGTCCCCCGAGCAGCAATCAGCCCCAGCATTTT.

The chain joins TRBV18 to TRBJ1-4; 8 bases agree with TRBD1. The ends lost 0 bases at V and 8 bases at J; junction bases unmatched: 5. The CDR3 length is 15 residues. CDR1 KGHSH and CDR2 LQKENI come from the germline V gene. CDR3 sequence (DNA): TGTGCCAGCTCACCACCTGGACAGGGAGGGGAAAAACTGTTTTTT. Amino acid sequence: CASSPPGQGGEKLFF. Based on the CDR3 plus reference TRBV18 and TRBJ1-4, the full variable domain is NAGVMQNPRHLVRRRGQEARLRCSPMKGHSHVYWYRQLPEEGLKFMVYLQKENIIDESGMPKERFSAEFPKEGPSILRIQQVVRGDSAAYFCASSPPGQGGEKLFFGSGTQLSVL.

Only a few counts were recorded for this clone. The J gene is TRBJ2-2, the V gene TRBV2; D not resolved. This CDR3 contains 13 residues. Germline lookup yields CDR1 SNHLY and CDR2 FYNNEI. The V end was cut by 7 bases, the J end by 3 bases, with 9 bases between. In nucleotides, the CDR3 is TGTGCCAGCACCGTGCGGCACACCGGGGAGCTGTTTTTT. It encodes CASTVRHTGELFF.

V gene TRBV7-2 combines with J gene TRBJ2-4, with D maybe TRBD1 (6 bases). The CDR3 consists of 15 residues. Germline CDR1 SGHTA, CDR2 FQGNSA. Trimming stripped 2 bases from V and 8 bases from J, with 16 bases between. CDR3 bases: TGTGCCAGCAGCTTAATGGGACACCAAACGGACATTCAGTACTTC. Protein product: CASSLMGHQTDIQYF.

The chain employs TRBV28 and TRBJ2-2; tentative D call: TRBD2 (6 bases). Looked up from germline, CDR1 is MDHEN and CDR2 is SYDVKM. This CDR3 is built from 14 residues. V was trimmed by 3 bases and J by 6 bases, leaving 11 bases between them. DNA of the CDR3: TGTGCCAGCAGTTTTACGGGAGAGTCCGGGGAGCTGTTTTTT. This sequence encodes CASSFTGESGELFF.

This rearrangement joins TRBV5-1 to TRBJ2-7; TRBD2 matches at 9 bases. The CDR3 has 16 amino acids. After removal of 1 base from V and 2 bases from J, the junction contained 7 bases not matched to a gene. The germline V gene encodes CDR1 SGHRS and CDR2 YFSETQ. The CDR3 DNA is TGCGCCAGCAGCTTGAAGGCGGCGGGAGGGCCCTACGAGCAGTACTTC. Its translation: CASSLKAAGGPYEQYF. Combining the CDR3 with reference TRBV5-1 and TRBJ2-7 gives the whole variable domain KAGVTQTPRYLIKTRGQQVTLSCSPISGHRSVSWYQQTPGQGLQFLFEYFSETQRNKGNFPGRFSGRQFSNSRSEMNVSTLELGDSALYLCASSLKAAGGPYEQYFGPGTRLTVT.

This sequence joins TRBV11-2 and TRBJ2-1, with 7 positions matching TRBD2. The germline gives CDR1 SGHAT, CDR2 FQNNGV. The CDR3 loop spans 13 amino acids. Trimming cost V 3 bases and J 9 bases; bases outside gene matches: 5. The chain's CDR3 is CASSFGTIGEQFF. In DNA, the CDR3 is TGTGCCAGCAGCTTTGGGACTATTGGTGAGCAGTTCTTC.

The rearrangement uses TRBV6-1 and TRBJ1-5; the D gene is possibly TRBD1 (5 bases). CDR3 size: 15 residues. Looked up from germline, CDR1 is MNHNS and CDR2 is SASEGT. The V and J ends lost 6 bases and 7 bases respectively, with 19 bases between them. CDR3 region: CASSYGTSYTQPQHF. In nucleotides, the CDR3 is TGTGCCAGCAGCTATGGGACTTCCTACACCCAGCCCCAGCATTTT.

This chain links TRBV5-1 with TRBJ1-6; D gene unclear. The CDR3 covers 15 residues. The germline V gene encodes CDR1 SGHRS and CDR2 YFSETQ. V lost 3 bases, J lost 7 bases, and 14 bases lay in between. The CDR3 sequence: CASSSRGLGNSPLHF. In nucleotides, the CDR3 is TGCGCCAGCAGCTCCCGTGGGTTGGGAAATTCACCCCTCCACTTT.

V and J are TRBV13 and TRBJ2-3; 7 bases match TRBD1. The CDR3 totals 13 residues. Germline V lookup: CDR1 PRHDT, CDR2 FYEKMQ (reference sequence). J lost 6 bases, V lost 4 bases, and 4 bases had no gene match. The CDR3 sequence: CASSWGRGDTQYF. Written as DNA, the CDR3 is TGTGCCAGCAGCTGGGGCAGGGGGGATACGCAGTATTTT.

This chain joins TRBV28 and TRBJ1-5; no firm D call. Germline CDR1 and CDR2: MDHEN and SYDVKM. The V gene lost 6 bases and the J gene lost 2 bases, with 14 bases spanning the gap. This CDR3 has 15 amino acids. CDR3 region: CASSPAGRRNQPQHF. The CDR3 nucleotides are TGTGCCAGCAGCCCCGCCGGTCGTCGCAATCAGCCCCAGCATTTT.

This sequence joins TRBV28 and TRBJ2-7, with D uncertain. The germline V gene encodes CDR1 MDHEN and CDR2 SYDVKM. Trimming left V 3 bases short and J 0 bases short, with 21 bases between. This CDR3 comprises 18 residues. CDR3 protein: CASSFAFRATENSYEQYF. The CDR3 DNA reads as TGTGCCAGCAGTTTTGCTTTTAGGGCTACAGAAAACTCCTACGAGCAGTACTTC.

The CDR3 is CASSYSGFHYGYTF. The CDR3 nucleotides are TGTGCCAGCAGTTACTCGGGGTTTCACTATGGCTACACCTTC. This chain joins TRBV6-6 and TRBJ1-2; D is uncertain. Germline V lookup: CDR1 MNHNY, CDR2 SVGAGI (reference sequence). V was clipped by 0 bases and J by 3 bases, with 8 bases between them. CDR3 length: 14 residues.

This rearrangement joins TRBV7-9 to TRBJ2-1; 10 bases match TRBD2. The CDR3 is made up of 15 amino acids. Germline assignment: CDR1 SEHNR and CDR2 FQNEAQ (reference sequence). V shed 3 bases and J 9 bases; nucleotides not matched to a gene: 8. CDR3 in DNA: TGTGCCAGCAGCTTTATAGCGGGAGGCCGCGGTGAGCAGTTCTTC. Protein product: CASSFIAGGRGEQFF.

This clone was recorded a few times. The rearrangement joins TRBV11-2 to TRBJ1-1; 9 positions agree with TRBD1. Germline V gene lookup returns CDR1 SGHAT and CDR2 FQNNGV. The CDR3 extends over 14 amino acids. J lost 4 bases, V lost 3 bases, and 3 bases had no gene match. CDR3 sequence (DNA): TGTGCCAGCAGCTTGGGGACAGGGCCCACTGAAGCTTTCTTT. Amino acids: CASSLGTGPTEAFF.

V usage is TRBV7-2 and J usage is TRBJ2-7; 7 bases map to TRBD1. Trimming cost V 5 bases and J 2 bases; bases outside gene matches: 3. This CDR3 comprises 13 residues. Germline loops: CDR1 SGHTA, CDR2 FQGNSA. This CDR3 reads CASSRGQAYEQYF. The DNA of the CDR3 is TGTGCCAGCAGCCGAGGACAGGCCTACGAGCAGTACTTC.

The chain has TRBV4-1 and TRBJ2-3; D gene ambiguous. CDR1 MGHRA and CDR2 YSYEKL come from the germline V gene. With 4 bases removed from V and 3 bases from J, the gap between germline ends came to 11 bases. This CDR3 has 14 amino acids. The CDR3 region is CASSPNPSTDTQYF. The CDR3 coding sequence is TGCGCCAGCAGCCCTAACCCGAGTACAGATACGCAGTATTTT.

This clone was counted between two and nine times. The chain couples TRBV7-2 to TRBJ2-2; TRBD1 agrees at 9 bases. V lost 1 base and J lost 6; bases outside the gene matches: 6. The V gene's germline CDR1 is SGHTA and CDR2 FQGNSA. The CDR3 spans 16 residues. CDR3 sequence: CASSLGGTGKSGELFF. DNA for the CDR3: TGTGCCAGCAGCTTAGGCGGGACAGGGAAATCCGGGGAGCTGTTTTTT.